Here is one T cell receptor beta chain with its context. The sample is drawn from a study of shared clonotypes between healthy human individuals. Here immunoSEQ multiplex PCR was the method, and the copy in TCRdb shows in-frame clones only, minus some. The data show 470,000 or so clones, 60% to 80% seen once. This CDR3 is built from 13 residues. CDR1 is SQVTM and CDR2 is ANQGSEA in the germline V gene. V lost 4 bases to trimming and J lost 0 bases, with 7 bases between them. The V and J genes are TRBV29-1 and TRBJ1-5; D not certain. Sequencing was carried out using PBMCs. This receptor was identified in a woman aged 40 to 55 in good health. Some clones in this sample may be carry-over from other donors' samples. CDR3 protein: CSVGTDSNQPQHF. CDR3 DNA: TGCAGCGTTGGGACGGATAGCAATCAGCCCCAGCATTTT.